These T cell receptor beta chains were read from a single sample in a study of T cell changes during pregnancy in multiple sclerosis. Here immunoSEQ multiplex PCR was the method, and the copy in TCRdb shows in-frame clones only, minus some. The sample records about 11,000 clones, 85% to 95% being singletons. Sequenced material: CD4+ T cells from peripheral blood mononuclear cells, taken before pregnancy. These receptors were taken from a female donor with multiple sclerosis, enrolled in a pregnancy study. Each CDR3 is given with its conserved first and last residue. Each record gives: V gene, D gene, clone size, J gene, CDR3 protein, CDR3 DNA. D genes are given only for firm matches. A clone size is listed for some rows: how often the clone was seen (once, few, many), or a class if it is expanded.

V: TRBV14; D: -; size: -; J: TRBJ2-2; CDR3: CASSQVVGTGELFF; DNA: TGTGCCAGCAGCCAAGTAGTTGGCACCGGGGAGCTGTTTTTT
V: TRBV30; D: TRBD2; size: -; J: TRBJ2-2; CDR3: CAWRTSRDGELFF; DNA: TGTGCCTGGAGGACTAGCCGTGACGGGGAGCTGTTTTTT
V: TRBV5-1; D: TRBD1; size: -; J: TRBJ2-2; CDR3: CASSLRTGRTGELFF; DNA: TGCGCCAGCAGCTTGAGGACAGGACGCACCGGGGAGCTGTTTTTT
V: TRBV4-1; D: -; size: -; J: TRBJ2-7; CDR3: CASSSTQGYPYEQYF; DNA: TGCGCCAGCAGCTCCACCCAGGGGTATCCCTACGAGCAGTACTTC
V: TRBV11-2; D: -; size: -; J: TRBJ2-3; CDR3: CASSLTVLAGTDTQYF; DNA: TGTGCCAGCAGCCTGACAGTTTTGGCTGGGACAGATACGCAGTATTTT
V: TRBV10-2; D: -; size: -; J: TRBJ1-4; CDR3: CASRGQHEKLFF; DNA: TGCGCCAGCAGGGGCCAGCATGAAAAACTGTTTTTT
V: TRBV7-9; D: -; size: -; J: TRBJ1-4; CDR3: CASSLMGREEKLFF; DNA: TGTGCCAGCAGCTTAATGGGGCGAGAGGAAAAACTGTTTTTT
V: TRBV5-1; D: -; size: once; J: TRBJ2-3; CDR3: CASSLVGGPDTQYF; DNA: TGCGCCAGCAGCTTGGTGGGAGGCCCAGATACGCAGTATTTT
V: TRBV19; D: -; size: -; J: TRBJ1-1; CDR3: CASREQVNTEAFF; DNA: TGTGCCAGTAGGGAACAGGTAAACACTGAAGCTTTCTTT
V: TRBV6-5; D: -; size: -; J: TRBJ2-1; CDR3: CASSYTGFGGNEQFF; DNA: TGTGCCAGCAGTTACACAGGGTTCGGCGGTAATGAGCAGTTCTTC
V: TRBV2; D: -; size: -; J: TRBJ2-5; CDR3: CASSEFGQYF; DNA: TGTGCCAGCAGTGAATTCGGCCAGTACTTC
V: TRBV19; D: TRBD1; size: -; J: TRBJ1-5; CDR3: CASGTGGVQPQHF; DNA: TGTGCCTCCGGGACAGGGGGCGTTCAGCCCCAGCATTTT
V: TRBV6-5; D: -; size: -; J: TRBJ2-4; CDR3: CASSYQGPGRDIQYF; DNA: TGTGCCAGCAGTTACCAGGGGCCCGGTCGGGACATTCAGTACTTC
V: TRBV5-1; D: TRBD1; size: few; J: TRBJ2-7; CDR3: CASSPLGTGGPSSYEQYF; DNA: TGCGCCAGCAGCCCCCTAGGGACAGGGGGCCCCAGCTCCTACGAGCAGTACTTC
V: TRBV6-1; D: TRBD1; size: -; J: TRBJ1-5; CDR3: CASSITGGDQPQHF; DNA: TGTGCCAGCAGTATCACAGGGGGAGATCAGCCCCAGCATTTT
V: TRBV4-1; D: -; size: -; J: TRBJ2-2; CDR3: CASSQDKGSANTGELFF; DNA: TGCGCCAGCAGCCAAGATAAGGGGTCAGCGAACACCGGGGAGCTGTTTTTT
V: TRBV10-3; D: -; size: -; J: TRBJ2-2; CDR3: CAISESEGGDWLNTGELFF; DNA: TGTGCCATCAGTGAGTCGGAGGGCGGGGACTGGCTGAACACCGGGGAGCTGTTTTTT
V: TRBV19; D: -; size: -; J: TRBJ1-4; CDR3: CASSLQGTNEKLFF; DNA: TGTGCCAGTAGTTTACAGGGTACTAATGAAAAACTGTTTTTT
V: TRBV19; D: -; size: -; J: TRBJ1-1; CDR3: CASSITREAEAFF; DNA: TGTGCCAGTAGTATCACCAGGGAAGCTGAAGCTTTCTTT